One and the same sample provided the 15 T cell receptor beta chains below, sequenced in a study of T cells in Graves' hyperthyroidism and ophthalmopathy. Amplified TCR beta CDR3 regions came from RNA transcripts. First-round RT-PCR targeting the TCR CDR3 was performed with the HTBI primer set. TCRdb independently ran MiXCR on the multiplex PCR reads; one entry per CDR3 protein. Among over 250,000 distinct CDR3 sequences listed, under 30% were seen once. The sequencing sample was made of blood. These receptor sequences come from a man aged 35 to 55 with Graves' hyperthyroidism that later progressed to Graves' ophthalmopathy.

This clonotype showed up just a few times. The chain joins TRBV28 to TRBJ2-5; 12 positions agree with TRBD2. Germline CDR1 MDHEN, CDR2 SYDVKM. This CDR3 has 16 amino acids. The V and J ends lost 2 bases and 5 bases, in that order; junction bases with no gene match: 6. The CDR3 sequence: CASSLRLAGVGETQYF. The CDR3 DNA reads as TGTGCCAGCAGTTTACGACTAGCGGGAGTAGGGGAGACCCAGTACTTC.

This clonotype was picked up many times. The chain has TRBV6-5 and TRBJ1-1; D uncertain. Germline loops: CDR1 MNHEY, CDR2 SVGAGI. V lost 8 bases and J 1 base, leaving 17 bases between the germline ends. This CDR3 contains 15 residues. The CDR3 region is CASSSSGRKNTEAFF. The CDR3 DNA is TGTGCCAGCTCCTCCTCGGGAAGAAAGAACACTGAAGCTTTCTTT.

This clonotype was found many times. The rearrangement uses TRBV10-3 and TRBJ1-1, with D possibly being TRBD1 (5 bases). Germline loops: CDR1 ENHRY, CDR2 SYGVKD. The CDR3 has 14 residues. V lost 3 bases to trimming and J lost 0 bases, with 8 bases between them. In DNA, the CDR3 is TGTGCCATCAGTGAAGGGGAGGTGAACACTGAAGCTTTCTTT. This gives the protein CAISEGEVNTEAFF.

At least ten counts were recorded for this clonotype. This rearrangement joins TRBV11-2 to TRBJ1-1, with 7 bases lining up with TRBD1. The CDR3 sequence is 17 residues long. The V gene end was trimmed by 4 bases and the J gene end by 2 bases; junction bases not matched to a gene: 13. The germline CDR1 and CDR2 sequences are SGHAT and FQNNGV. As DNA, the CDR3 is TGTGCCAGCAGCTCTAAGGGAACAGGGGTTACCAACACTGAAGCTTTCTTT. It translates to CASSSKGTGVTNTEAFF.

The chain couples TRBV30 to TRBJ1-1; D uncertain. Germline V gene sequence: CDR1 GTSNPN, CDR2 SVGIG (reference sequence). Trimming left V 0 bases short and J 6 bases short, with 11 bases between. This CDR3 has 13 amino acids. The CDR3 coding sequence is TGTGCCTGGAGTGTACTGATCAGCGCTGAAGCTTTCTTT. Its translation: CAWSVLISAEAFF.

A few counts support this clonotype. The chain employs TRBV12-3 or TRBV12-4 and TRBJ2-2; 8 nucleotides align to TRBD2. With V trimmed by 8 bases and J by 6 bases, 14 bases remained unmatched. CDR3 size: 16 residues. The DNA for the CDR3 is TGTGCCAGCCACAGTCCCCGGGAGGGGCGGGCCGGGGAGCTGTTTTTT. It specifies CASHSPREGRAGELFF.

This clonotype was picked up many times. This chain's CDR3 is CASSRVTSGRVSYEQYF. Here the CDR3 DNA reads TGTGCCAGCAGTCGGGTCACTAGCGGGAGGGTTTCCTACGAGCAGTACTTC. V usage is TRBV11-2 and J usage is TRBJ2-7; 13 bases match TRBD2. Germline V gives CDR1 SGHAT, CDR2 FQNNGV. V lost 6 bases, J lost 1 base, and 9 bases stayed unmatched. The CDR3 runs to 17 residues.

Ten or more counts support this clonotype. The V and J genes are TRBV7-9 and TRBJ2-5, with 7 bases aligning to TRBD1. The J segment lost 6 bases and the V segment lost 3 bases, leaving 7 bases of the junction unmatched. CDR3 size: 14 residues. Germline CDR1 and CDR2: SEHNR and FQNEAQ (reference sequence). CDR3 residues: CASSFAGGVKTQYF. DNA of the CDR3: TGTGCCAGCAGCTTTGCAGGGGGTGTGAAGACCCAGTACTTC. The full variable domain, with the rest looked up from reference TRBV7-9 and TRBJ2-5, is DTGVSQNPRHKITKRGQNVTFRCDPISEHNRLYWYRQTLGQGPEFLTYFQNEAQLEKSRLLSDRFSAERPKGSFSTLEIQRTEQGDSAMYLCASSFAGGVKTQYFGPGTRLLVL.

There are many counts of this clonotype. The rearrangement joins TRBV9 to TRBJ1-3, with D perhaps TRBD1 (5 bases). The CDR3 is 14 residues long. The V and J ends lost 3 bases and 9 bases respectively, with 16 bases between them. Germline V CDR1 and CDR2: SGDLS, YYNGEE. The CDR3 coding sequence is TGTGCCAGCAGCGCTGGGGGTGATAAGGGCACCATATATTTT. It yields the protein CASSAGGDKGTIYF.

This clonotype was observed many times. An end of the junction does not agree with germline; a read error may underlie this. The chain is built from TRBV9 and TRBJ2-2, with 9 nucleotides matching TRBD2. In germline, CDR1 is SGDLS, CDR2 YYNGEE. This CDR3 contains 15 residues. This chain's CDR3 is CASSPRLAATGGLFF. In DNA, the CDR3 is TGTGCCAGCAGCCCTCGACTAGCGGCCACCGGGGGGCTGTTTTTT.

This clonotype was observed a few times. This rearrangement joins TRBV29-1 to TRBJ1-3; D ambiguous. Germline values: CDR1 SQVTM, CDR2 ANQGSEA. The V end lost 6 bases, the J end lost 3 bases, and 18 bases lay between the germline ends. The CDR3 is 15 residues long. CDR3 sequence: CSVKAGTRGGNTIYF. CDR3 DNA sequence: TGCAGCGTCAAAGCGGGAACCCGAGGTGGAAACACCATATATTTT.

Many counts were recorded for this clonotype. The V gene is TRBV5-1, the J gene TRBJ1-2; D unclear. Germline CDR1 SGHRS, CDR2 YFSETQ. The CDR3 is 16 amino acids. V was cut by 3 bases and J by 5 bases, with 20 bases left in between. The CDR3 protein is CASSSLPGREAYGYTF. CDR3 nucleotides: TGCGCCAGCAGCTCGCTACCGGGCCGAGAAGCTTATGGCTACACCTTC.

This clonotype occurred many times. The chain recombines TRBV7-6 with TRBJ2-5, with no clear D. This CDR3 is built from 15 residues. Germline lookup yields CDR1 SGHVS and CDR2 FNYEAQ. The V and J ends lost 1 base and 3 bases respectively, with 12 bases between them. The CDR3 loop is CASSLVFGAEETQYF. The CDR3 nucleotides read TGTGCCAGCAGCTTAGTGTTTGGAGCTGAAGAGACCCAGTACTTC. Full variable domain (rest looked up from reference TRBV7-6 and TRBJ2-5): GAGVSQSPRYKVTKRGQDVALRCDPISGHVSLYWYRQALGQGPEFLTYFNYEAQQDKSGLPNDRFSAERPEGSISTLTIQRTEQRDSAMYRCASSLVFGAEETQYFGPGTRLLVL.

This clonotype occurred a few times. CDR3 loop: CASSQGLGQATYEQYF. CDR3 nucleotide sequence: TGTGCCAGCAGCCAAGGGTTGGGTCAGGCCACCTACGAGCAGTACTTC. The chain recombines TRBV3-1 with TRBJ2-7; D unclear. V was pared by 1 base and J by 2 bases, with 15 bases between. Germline V gives CDR1 LGHDT, CDR2 YNNKEL (reference sequence). This CDR3 contains 16 residues.

This clonotype was found many times. This chain connects TRBV4-2 to TRBJ1-1, with TRBD1 identical over 7 bases. J lost 6 bases, V lost 0 bases, and 7 bases had no gene match. The CDR3 covers 15 residues. Germline CDR1 is LGHNA and CDR2 is YNFKEQ. The CDR3 here is CASSQDVTGWAEAFF. As DNA, the CDR3 is TGTGCCAGCAGCCAAGATGTGACAGGGTGGGCTGAAGCTTTCTTT.